This T cell receptor (beta chain) was observed in a study of beta chain features in type 1 diabetes. Whole-study context: Across the samples, more than 85 million sorted cells were examined in total. Study-level points and caveats: The study left unresolved whether HLA type influences TCRB rearrangement. The study found that naive, central memory and Treg TCRB repertoires appeared more similar in patients than in healthy donors.

CD4+ naive, central memory, regulatory and stem cell-like memory cells were sorted via CD45RO/CCR7/CD25/CD127/CD95/CD27. As regards this clone: Its antigen is as yet unknown.

V lost 6 bases and J lost 3, with 23 bases in between. In germline, CDR1 is MDHEN, CDR2 SYDVKM. There are 18 residues in the CDR3. Expressed TCRB transcripts got sequenced, as all isolated RNA was reverse transcribed. Generated by immunoSEQ multiplex PCR, the TCRdb table keeps only in-frame clones and is missing some. The sample holds about 150,000 clones, roughly 8.1% seen once. This chain uses TRBV28 with TRBJ1-4, with D possibly TRBD1 on 6 matching bases. This sequence was found in a man younger than 30 in good health. The sequenced sample was central memory CD4+ T cells from blood. CDR3 coding DNA: TGTGCCAGCAGCGCCGGGACACTTAGATTTCGGGCTAATGAAAAACTGTTTTTT. This translates into CASSAGTLRFRANEKLFF.